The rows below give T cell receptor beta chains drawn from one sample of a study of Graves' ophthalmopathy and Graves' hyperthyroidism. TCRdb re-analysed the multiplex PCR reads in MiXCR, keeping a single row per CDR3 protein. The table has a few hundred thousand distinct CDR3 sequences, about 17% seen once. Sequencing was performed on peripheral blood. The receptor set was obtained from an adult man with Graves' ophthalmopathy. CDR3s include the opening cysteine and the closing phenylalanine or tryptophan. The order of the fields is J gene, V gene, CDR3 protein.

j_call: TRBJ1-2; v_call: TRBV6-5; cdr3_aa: CASTKTGVYGYTF
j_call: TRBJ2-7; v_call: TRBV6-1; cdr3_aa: CATRDTSYEQYF
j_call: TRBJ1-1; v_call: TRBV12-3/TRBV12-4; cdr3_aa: CASSSGQLAAEAFF
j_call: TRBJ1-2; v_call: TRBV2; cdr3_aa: CASSDPNGFLTF
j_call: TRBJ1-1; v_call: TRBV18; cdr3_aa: CASSFGPVNTEAFF
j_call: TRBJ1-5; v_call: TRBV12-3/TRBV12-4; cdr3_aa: CASSFDGGANQPQHF
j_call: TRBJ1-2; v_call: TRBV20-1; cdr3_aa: CSAREAGGNGYTF
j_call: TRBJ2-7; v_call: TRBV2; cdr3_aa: CASSMGPPTNEQYF
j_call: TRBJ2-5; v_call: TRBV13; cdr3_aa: CASSPSTGRDQETQYF
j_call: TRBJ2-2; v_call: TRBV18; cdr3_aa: CASSPPSEGTGELFF
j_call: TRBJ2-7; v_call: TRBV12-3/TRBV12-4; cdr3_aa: CASTWTGPRNEQYF
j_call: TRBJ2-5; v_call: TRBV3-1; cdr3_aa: CASSPHERGQETQYF
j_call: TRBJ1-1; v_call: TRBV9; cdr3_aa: CASSAGRVAEAFF
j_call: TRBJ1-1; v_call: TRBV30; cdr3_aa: CAWTAPTIGPRPLHTEAFF
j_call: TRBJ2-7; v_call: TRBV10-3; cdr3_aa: CAIELRAVRDTYEQYF
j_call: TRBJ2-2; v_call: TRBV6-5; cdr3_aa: CASRRDRGVTGELFF
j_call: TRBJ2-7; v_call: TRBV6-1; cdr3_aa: CASSEWRGGEQYF
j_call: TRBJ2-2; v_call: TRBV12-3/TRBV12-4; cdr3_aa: CASRPGQVIGGELFF
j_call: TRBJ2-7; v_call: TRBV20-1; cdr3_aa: CSARVSQGGWTYEQYF
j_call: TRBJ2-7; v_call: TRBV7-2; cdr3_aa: CASSALAGAYEQYF
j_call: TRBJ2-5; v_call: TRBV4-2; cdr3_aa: CASSQGQTTSRETQYF
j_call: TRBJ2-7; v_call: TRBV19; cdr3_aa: CASRPTGGVYEQYF
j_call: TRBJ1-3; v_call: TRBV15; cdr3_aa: CATSGQGMRGNTIYF
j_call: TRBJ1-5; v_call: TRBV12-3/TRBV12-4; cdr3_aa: CASSSTANQPQHF
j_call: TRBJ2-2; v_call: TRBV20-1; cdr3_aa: CSARGLVDTGELFF
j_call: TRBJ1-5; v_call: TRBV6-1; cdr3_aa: CASRPVGQGLGQPQHF
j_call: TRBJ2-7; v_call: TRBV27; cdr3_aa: CASSPRQGGTYEQYF
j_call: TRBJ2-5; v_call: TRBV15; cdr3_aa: CATSNRLADQETQYF
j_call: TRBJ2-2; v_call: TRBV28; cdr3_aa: CASSLLAGVNTGELFF
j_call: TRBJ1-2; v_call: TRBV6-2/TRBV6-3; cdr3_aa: CASNRDSSNYGYTF
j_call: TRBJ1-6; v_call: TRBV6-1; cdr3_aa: CASSEQGMDNSPLHF
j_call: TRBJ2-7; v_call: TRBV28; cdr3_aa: CASSFAGHPFYEQYF
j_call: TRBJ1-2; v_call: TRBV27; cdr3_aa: CASSLTAQGPNYGYTF
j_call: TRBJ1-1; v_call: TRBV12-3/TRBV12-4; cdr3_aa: CASDGKWTEAFF
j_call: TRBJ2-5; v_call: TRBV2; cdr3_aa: CASSAEVTQYF
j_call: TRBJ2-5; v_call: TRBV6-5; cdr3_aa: CASSRDSEETQYF
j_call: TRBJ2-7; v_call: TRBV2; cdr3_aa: CASSETETGLYEQYF
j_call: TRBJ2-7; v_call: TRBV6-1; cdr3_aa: CASSARTSGRSHEQYF
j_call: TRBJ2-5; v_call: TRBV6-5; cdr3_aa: CASSRGREDQETQYF
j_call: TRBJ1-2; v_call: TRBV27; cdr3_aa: CASSFSWGDYGYTF
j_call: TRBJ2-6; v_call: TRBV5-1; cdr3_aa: CASSLGSFSGGANVLTF
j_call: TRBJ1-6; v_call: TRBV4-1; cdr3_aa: CASSQVVGVSPLHF
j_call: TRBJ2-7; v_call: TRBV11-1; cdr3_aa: CASSLALVGHAYEQYF
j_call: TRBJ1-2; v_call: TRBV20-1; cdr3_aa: CSARRGDTDYGYTF
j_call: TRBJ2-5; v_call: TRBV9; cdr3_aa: CASSVYDRDETQYF
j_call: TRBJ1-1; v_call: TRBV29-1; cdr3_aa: CSVGGGTGHEAFF
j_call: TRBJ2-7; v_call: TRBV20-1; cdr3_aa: CSARPLTSYEQYF
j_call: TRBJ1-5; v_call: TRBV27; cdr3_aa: CASSFTGKQPQHF
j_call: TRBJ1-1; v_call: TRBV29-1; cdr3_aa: CSVRTGSPNTEAFF